Each of the 27 T cell receptor beta chains below was sequenced from the same sample in a study of T cell responses to AZD1222 COVID-19 vaccine. The table came from immunoSEQ multiplex PCR; TCRdb's copy has only in-frame clones and leaves some out. The table has about 150,000 clones, 90% to 95% seen once; the top ten hold about 2.5%. The sequencing here drew on peripheral blood, taken on day 0 of AZD1222 vaccination. The receptor source for this set is an adult in good health.

This clone was detected only once. V usage is TRBV10-3 and J usage is TRBJ2-1; the D gene is possibly TRBD2 (7 bases). The germline V gene encodes CDR1 ENHRY and CDR2 SYGVKD. The ends were cut back, 3 bases at V and 5 bases at J, with 11 bases in the middle. The CDR3 has 14 amino acids. The CDR3 region has the DNA TGTGCCATCAGTGATGGCGGGGGCAACAATGAGCAGTTCTTC. Translated: CAISDGGGNNEQFF.

This chain links TRBV28 with TRBJ2-7, with 9 bases aligning to TRBD2. The J segment lost 6 bases and the V segment lost 7 bases, leaving 13 bases of the junction unmatched. CDR1 is MDHEN, CDR2 SYDVKM, per germline. The CDR3 spans 15 residues. The CDR3 sequence: CASTLGAGGRIEQYF. In DNA, the CDR3 is TGTGCCAGCACCTTGGGCGCGGGAGGGCGGATCGAGCAGTACTTC.

The chain recombines TRBV6-5 with TRBJ2-7; perhaps TRBD2 as D (5 bases). Trimming stripped 2 bases from V and 6 bases from J, with 17 bases between. Germline values: CDR1 MNHEY, CDR2 SVGAGI. This CDR3 is 15 amino acids long. CDR3 sequence reads: CASSYRYQSAGEQYF. The CDR3 DNA follows: TGTGCCAGCAGTTACAGGTACCAGAGTGCGGGCGAGCAGTACTTC.

The chain recombines TRBV5-4 with TRBJ2-7; 10 nucleotides align to TRBD1. The V gene end was trimmed by 3 bases and the J gene end by 2 bases; junction bases not matched to a gene: 5. This CDR3 spans 15 amino acids. Germline V gives CDR1 SGHNT, CDR2 YYREEE (reference sequence). CDR3 loop: CASSSYGQGAYEQYF. CDR3 nucleotides: TGTGCCAGCAGCTCTTACGGACAGGGGGCCTACGAGCAGTACTTC.

In the case of this clone: Because the CDR3's place on the DNA is in doubt, the DNA is left out and the CDR3 is given as listed by TCRdb. The rearrangement joins TRBV27 to TRBJ1-6. The CDR3 is 13 residues long, counting both termini. Germline-derived CDR1 and CDR2 are MNHEY and SMNVEV (reference sequence). The CDR3 loop is CASSSSPPSPLHF.

The V gene is TRBV4-1, the J gene TRBJ1-5; D gene uncertain. Per the germline V gene, CDR1 is MGHRA and CDR2 is YSYEKL. V lost 2 bases and J lost 4, with 12 bases in between. CDR3 size: 15 residues. CDR3 sequence: CASSQSVVANQPQHF. CDR3 bases: TGCGCCAGCAGCCAATCGGTCGTTGCTAATCAGCCCCAGCATTTT.

This clone was recorded only once. The chain employs TRBV7-6 and TRBJ2-5, with 12 bases identical to TRBD1. The CDR3 contains 13 residues. CDR1 SGHVS and CDR2 FNYEAQ come from the germline V gene. V lost 11 bases, J lost 2 bases, and 3 bases stayed unmatched. The CDR3 DNA sequence: TGTGCCTCGGGACAGGGGGCTCAAGAGACCCAGTACTTC. It encodes CASGQGAQETQYF.

The chain employs TRBV30 and TRBJ1-1; TRBD1 matches 7 bases. CDR1 is GTSNPN, CDR2 SVGIG, per germline (reference sequence). The CDR3 sequence is 13 residues long. Trimming at V came to 7 bases and at J to 1 base, leaving 6 bases not matched to a gene. The CDR3 protein is CASMGQWNTEAFF. DNA for the CDR3: TGTGCCTCCATGGGACAGTGGAACACTGAAGCTTTCTTT.

Only one count was recorded for this clone. CDR3 nucleotide sequence: TGTGCCAGCAGCTTAGAGGCAGGGGGAGGCTACACCTTC. Translation: CASSLEAGGGYTF. The chain joins TRBV7-9 to TRBJ1-2, with TRBD1 matching 7 bases. Germline trimming cut 1 base from V and 8 bases from J; bases unmatched to any gene: 4. The germline CDR1 and CDR2 sequences are SEHNR and FQNEAQ (reference sequence). The CDR3 is 13 amino acids.

The genes are TRBV5-6 and TRBJ2-7; no definite D call. The CDR3 is 15 amino acids. Trimming shortened V by 1 base and J by 1 base, and 12 bases separated the two germline ends. Germline V CDR1 and CDR2: SGHDT, YYEEEE. The DNA of the CDR3 is TGTGCCAGCAGCTTGAAGGGCATTCGATCCTACGAGCAGTACTTC. Protein product: CASSLKGIRSYEQYF.

The chain carries TRBV28 and TRBJ2-1; 10 nucleotides agree with TRBD2. This CDR3 comprises 15 residues. V dropped 3 bases and J dropped 8; count of bases not matched to a gene: 7. Germline CDR1 is MDHEN and CDR2 is SYDVKM. The CDR3 bases are TGTGCCAGCAGTTTGACGCTAGCGGGAGTAGATGAGCAGTTCTTC. Translating it yields CASSLTLAGVDEQFF.

V usage is TRBV5-4 and J usage is TRBJ1-2; tentative D call: TRBD1 (6 bases). Germline V gives CDR1 SGHNT, CDR2 YYREEE (reference sequence). V gave up 0 bases and J gave up 4 bases, with 7 bases separating them. This CDR3 is 13 amino acids long. The CDR3 protein is CASSLEGGYGYTF. CDR3 DNA: TGTGCCAGCAGCTTGGAAGGGGGCTATGGCTACACCTTC.

The chain links TRBV12-3 or TRBV12-4 to TRBJ1-2; the D gene is possibly TRBD1 (5 bases). The ends were cut back, 0 bases at V and 7 bases at J, with 9 bases in the middle. This CDR3 has 13 amino acids. The CDR3 reads CASSLAGVSGYTF. In nucleotides, the CDR3 is TGTGCCAGCAGTTTAGCGGGGGTGTCTGGCTACACCTTC.

This clone occurred once. The genes are TRBV7-9 and TRBJ1-2, with a weak D call TRBD1 (6 bases). CDR3 size: 13 residues. Germline CDR1 SEHNR, CDR2 FQNEAQ (reference sequence). V was clipped by 5 bases and J by 7 bases, with 14 bases between them. The CDR3 here is CASSARTASGYTF. The CDR3 DNA reads as TGTGCCAGCAGCGCCCGGACAGCGAGTGGCTACACCTTC.

The chain is built from TRBV27 and TRBJ2-7; 12 bases agree with TRBD2. With 3 bases clipped from V and 1 base from J, the junction kept 13 bases outside the gene matches. The CDR3 covers 19 residues. Germline V gives CDR1 MNHEY, CDR2 SMNVEV (reference sequence). In DNA, the CDR3 is TGTGCCAGCAGTTTTAAGGGAATGGGACTAGCGGGCGCATCCTACGAGCAGTACTTC. Its translation: CASSFKGMGLAGASYEQYF.

Remarks on this clone: The same CDR3 arises from other DNA sequences in this sample as well. This sequence joins TRBV18 and TRBJ1-5, with D possibly being TRBD1 (5 bases). Germline lookup yields CDR1 KGHSH and CDR2 LQKENI. The CDR3 has 13 residues. The germline V and J ends were trimmed by 3 bases and 4 bases, with 7 bases remaining between them. CDR3 protein: CASSPGTNQPQHF. As DNA, the CDR3 is TGTGCCAGCTCACCCGGGACGAATCAGCCCCAGCATTTT.

The J gene is TRBJ2-7, the V gene TRBV5-1; 10 nucleotides agree with TRBD2. This CDR3 is 15 amino acids long. With 3 bases clipped from V and 4 bases from J, the junction kept 7 bases outside the gene matches. Germline-derived CDR1 and CDR2 are SGHRS and YFSETQ. Here the CDR3 DNA reads TGCGCCAGCAGCTCTAGCGGGAGCTCGAGATACGAGCAGTACTTC. Amino acids: CASSSSGSSRYEQYF.

The chain combines TRBV19 with TRBJ1-5; no clear D gene. V was trimmed by 6 bases and J by 4 bases, leaving 22 bases between them. Germline V gene lookup returns CDR1 LNHDA and CDR2 SQIVND (reference sequence). This CDR3 has 17 residues. The CDR3 DNA sequence: TGTGCCAGTAGCTTTTCGGGTCGCCGAAACTTTAATCAGCCCCAGCATTTT. Translating it yields CASSFSGRRNFNQPQHF.

This chain links TRBV6-2 or TRBV6-3 with TRBJ1-1; D is uncertain. The length of the CDR3 is 17 residues. V was cut by 0 bases and J by 4 bases, with 18 bases left in between. Germline assignment: CDR1 MNHEY and CDR2 SVGEGT. CDR3 residues: CASSYSTAHGEGTEAFF. CDR3 bases: TGTGCCAGCAGTTACTCGACGGCGCACGGGGAAGGCACTGAAGCTTTCTTT.

The V gene is TRBV12-5, the J gene TRBJ1-1; no clear D. The V end was cut by 4 bases, the J end by 5 bases, with 14 bases between. The germline CDR1 and CDR2 sequences are LGHNT and FRNRAP. CDR3 size: 14 residues. Written as DNA, the CDR3 is TGTGCTAGTGGTTCTACCCTCCTGCGGACTGAAGCTTTCTTT. Translating it yields CASGSTLLRTEAFF.

The CDR3 DNA sequence: TGTGCCTGGAGTAAGCAAATCCTCTACAATGAGCAGTTCTTC. Amino acids: CAWSKQILYNEQFF. The chain uses TRBV30 and TRBJ2-1; no definite D call. Trimming stripped 2 bases from V and 3 bases from J, with 11 bases between. The germline V gene has CDR1 GTSNPN and CDR2 SVGIG (reference sequence). The CDR3 extends over 14 amino acids.

This rearrangement joins TRBV18 to TRBJ1-4; D is perhaps TRBD1 (5 bases). CDR1 and CDR2 from the germline V gene are KGHSH and LQKENI. This CDR3 contains 16 residues. Trimming removed 1 base at V and 3 bases at J, with 12 bases between. The CDR3 nucleotides read TGTGCCAGCTCACCACTTGTCAGGGCACCTAATGAAAAACTGTTTTTT. It specifies CASSPLVRAPNEKLFF.

This clone was observed a single time. The V gene is TRBV5-1, the J gene TRBJ2-7; 8 bases agree with TRBD2. V lost 4 bases to trimming and J lost 2 bases; unmatched junction nucleotides: 8. There are 15 residues in the CDR3. Germline-derived CDR1 and CDR2 are SGHRS and YFSETQ. The CDR3 coding sequence is TGCGCCAGCAGCCCCGGTGGTAGCGGGGCCTACGAGCAGTACTTC. Protein: CASSPGGSGAYEQYF.

DNA of the CDR3: TGTGCCAGCAGCCAATCCAACAGGGTCGGCAATCAGCCCCAGCATTTT. It specifies CASSQSNRVGNQPQHF. The V and J genes are TRBV3-1 (or the pseudogene TRBV3-2) and TRBJ1-5, with D possibly matching TRBD1 (6 bases). V was shortened by 2 bases and J by 2 bases, with 13 bases between the two germline ends. The germline V gene has CDR1 LGHDT and CDR2 YNNKEL (reference sequence). This CDR3 spans 16 amino acids.

V and J are TRBV19 and TRBJ1-1; TRBD1 is a possible D gene (5 bases). V was clipped by 1 base and J by 3 bases, with 12 bases between them. The CDR3 extends over 15 amino acids. Germline V gene lookup returns CDR1 LNHDA and CDR2 SQIVND (reference sequence). CDR3 coding DNA: TGTGCCAGTAGTATAGGCGGGGCTACTTACACTGAAGCTTTCTTT. Protein sequence: CASSIGGATYTEAFF.

In this sample, this clone turned up a few times. The chain carries TRBV3-1 (or the pseudogene TRBV3-2) and TRBJ2-7; 12 bases fit TRBD2. After removal of 4 bases from V and 10 bases from J, the junction contained 11 bases not matched to a gene. Per the germline V gene, CDR1 is LGHDT and CDR2 is YNNKEL (reference sequence). The length of the CDR3 is 15 residues. CDR3 amino acids: CASSPGPSGRAFQYF. Written as DNA, the CDR3 is TGTGCCAGCAGCCCGGGGCCTAGCGGGAGGGCCTTCCAGTACTTC.

V gene TRBV7-9 combines with J gene TRBJ1-5, with 11 nucleotides matching TRBD1. V was clipped by 8 bases and J by 4 bases; unmatched bases: 7. Germline values: CDR1 SEHNR, CDR2 FQNEAQ (reference sequence). The CDR3 runs to 15 residues. DNA for the CDR3: TGTGCCAGCGGCCGGACAGGGGGCGGGAATCAGCCCCAGCATTTT. It is translated as CASGRTGGGNQPQHF.